These T cell receptor beta chains were read from a single sample in a study of T-cell memory formation after mild COVID-19. Each CDR3 protein gets one entry after TCRdb re-called the 5' RACE reads with MiXCR. The table includes 540,000 or so distinct CDR3 sequences, around 21% detected once. What was sequenced was PBMCs or a T cell subset sorted from them (not recorded which). These receptors were collected from an adult woman who had mild COVID-19 (a few samples of this study predate the infection). Cell type and time point are not known. Both conserved end residues are part of each CDR3. The order of the fields is V gene, D gene, clone size, J gene, CDR3 protein, CDR3 DNA. D genes are given only for firm matches. Clone size is not always given. Where it is, it says once, few, many or a class for expanded clones.

V gene: TRBV7-8
D gene: TRBD2
clone size: -
J gene: TRBJ2-1
CDR3 protein: CASSRGTSGSWDEQFF
CDR3 DNA: TGTGCCAGCAGCCGCGGGACTAGCGGGAGTTGGGATGAGCAGTTCTTC

V gene: TRBV5-5
D gene: -
clone size: -
J gene: TRBJ2-3
CDR3 protein: CASSVLNTQYF
CDR3 DNA: TGTGCCAGCAGCGTACTGAATACGCAGTATTTT

V gene: TRBV5-1
D gene: TRBD2
clone size: few
J gene: TRBJ2-3
CDR3 protein: CASSLASSGSQADTQYF
CDR3 DNA: TGCGCCAGCAGCTTGGCAAGTAGCGGGAGCCAGGCAGATACGCAGTATTTT

V gene: TRBV15
D gene: -
clone size: -
J gene: TRBJ1-5
CDR3 protein: CATSRFTGTGFRDQHF
CDR3 DNA: TGTGCCACCAGCAGATTCACCGGGACGGGCTTTCGTGACCAGCATTTT

V gene: TRBV3-2
D gene: -
clone size: -
J gene: TRBJ2-1
CDR3 protein: CASSQEGSTRMGEQFF
CDR3 DNA: TGTGCCAGCAGCCAAGAAGGTAGTACAAGGATGGGTGAGCAGTTCTTC

V gene: TRBV6-2/TRBV6-3
D gene: -
clone size: many
J gene: TRBJ2-7
CDR3 protein: CASRTGWGYEQYF
CDR3 DNA: TGTGCCAGCAGGACCGGATGGGGCTACGAGCAGTACTTC

V gene: TRBV5-1
D gene: TRBD2
clone size: few
J gene: TRBJ2-1
CDR3 protein: CASSGRPSGGFYNEQFF
CDR3 DNA: TGCGCCAGCAGCGGGAGACCGAGCGGGGGGTTCTACAATGAGCAGTTCTTC

V gene: TRBV20-1
D gene: -
clone size: -
J gene: TRBJ2-4
CDR3 protein: CSARATEAKNIQYF
CDR3 DNA: TGCAGTGCTAGAGCAACAGAGGCCAAAAACATTCAGTACTTC

V gene: TRBV11-1
D gene: -
clone size: -
J gene: TRBJ2-6
CDR3 protein: CASSLFLGSSGANVLTF
CDR3 DNA: TGTGCCAGCAGCTTATTTTTGGGTTCCTCTGGGGCCAACGTCCTGACTTTC

V gene: TRBV9
D gene: -
clone size: -
J gene: TRBJ2-7
CDR3 protein: CASSVGDGVAYEQYF
CDR3 DNA: TGTGCCAGCAGCGTAGGGGACGGGGTGGCGTACGAGCAGTACTTC

V gene: TRBV18
D gene: TRBD2
clone size: -
J gene: TRBJ2-1
CDR3 protein: CASSLRTSGRAVNEQFF
CDR3 DNA: TGTGCCAGCTCACTCCGGACTAGCGGGAGGGCCGTGAATGAGCAGTTCTTC

V gene: TRBV7-9
D gene: -
clone size: -
J gene: TRBJ1-1
CDR3 protein: CASSLGGLRKGEAFF
CDR3 DNA: TGTGCCAGCAGCTTAGGAGGGTTACGGAAGGGTGAAGCTTTCTTT

V gene: TRBV27
D gene: TRBD2
clone size: -
J gene: TRBJ2-5
CDR3 protein: CASSQSGEGETQYF
CDR3 DNA: TGTGCCAGCAGTCAGAGCGGGGAAGGCGAGACCCAGTACTTC

V gene: TRBV10-3
D gene: -
clone size: few
J gene: TRBJ1-1
CDR3 protein: CAISGSNEAFF
CDR3 DNA: TGTGCCATCAGTGGGTCTAATGAAGCTTTCTTT

V gene: TRBV7-2
D gene: TRBD2
clone size: few
J gene: TRBJ2-7
CDR3 protein: CASSLRLAPGSYEQYF
CDR3 DNA: TGTGCCAGCAGCTTAAGACTAGCGCCCGGATCCTACGAGCAGTACTTC

V gene: TRBV9
D gene: -
clone size: -
J gene: TRBJ2-1
CDR3 protein: CASRAPPYNEQFF
CDR3 DNA: TGTGCCAGCAGGGCTCCCCCCTACAATGAGCAGTTCTTC

V gene: TRBV27
D gene: -
clone size: -
J gene: TRBJ1-6
CDR3 protein: CASSPTGLRNSPLHF
CDR3 DNA: TGTGCCAGCAGTCCAACGGGACTCAGAAATTCACCCCTCCACTTT